This TCR beta chain was sequenced during a study of blood T cells in healthy people across ages. With 4 bases removed from V and 5 bases from J, the gap between germline ends came to 9 bases. CDR3 length: 14 amino acids. The V gene's germline CDR1 is SNHLY and CDR2 FYNNEI. A second PCR of about 7 to 12 cycles used a sample-barcoded 5' primer and a J-beta primer mix. Each CDR3 protein gets one entry after TCRdb re-called the 5' RACE reads with MiXCR. The sample consists of approximately 1,100,000 distinct CDR3 sequences, around 43% of them appearing once. Collection of ten milliliters of peripheral blood was performed for each donor.

J is TRBJ1-6 and V is TRBV2; the D is unclear. The sequence was obtained from an older woman in good health. The specimen sequenced was blood. This chain's CDR3 is CASSGDVNNSPLHF. CDR3 DNA sequence: TGTGCCAGCAGTGGCGACGTTAATAATTCACCCCTCCACTTT.